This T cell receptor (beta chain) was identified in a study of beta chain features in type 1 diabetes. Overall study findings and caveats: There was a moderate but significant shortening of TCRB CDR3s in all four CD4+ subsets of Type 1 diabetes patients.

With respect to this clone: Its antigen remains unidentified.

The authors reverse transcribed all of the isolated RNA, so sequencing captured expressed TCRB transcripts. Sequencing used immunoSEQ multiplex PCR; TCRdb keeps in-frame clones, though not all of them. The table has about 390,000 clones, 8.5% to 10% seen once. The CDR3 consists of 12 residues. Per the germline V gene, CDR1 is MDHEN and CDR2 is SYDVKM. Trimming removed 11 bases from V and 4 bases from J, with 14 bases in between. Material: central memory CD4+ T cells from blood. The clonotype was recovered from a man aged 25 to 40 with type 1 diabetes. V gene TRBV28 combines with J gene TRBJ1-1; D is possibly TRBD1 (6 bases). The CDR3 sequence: CAVRGQRTEAFF. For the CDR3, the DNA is TGTGCCGTACGGGGGCAGCGCACTGAAGCTTTCTTT.